This TCR beta chain was documented in a study of blood T cell repertoires in COVID-19. Study in general: From T cells, B-cell-depleted T cells, or PBMCs came the material, which was cDNA or gDNA.

Sequenced by immunoSEQ multiplex PCR; TCRdb stores in-frame clones only, minus some. Of 250,000 to 300,000 clones listed, approximately 91% are singletons. V was clipped by 3 bases and J by 3 bases, with 5 bases between them. This CDR3 is built from 12 residues. CDR1 and CDR2 (germline): LGHDT, YNNKEL (reference sequence). Material: peripheral blood. The origin of this receptor is a woman aged 25-40 years with COVID-19, enrolled during active disease. This chain connects TRBV3-1 (or the pseudogene TRBV3-2) to TRBJ1-2; D is undetermined. CDR3 nucleotides: TGTGCCAGCAGCCAGAGGGACTATGGCTACACCTTC. It translates to CASSQRDYGYTF.